This TCR beta chain was sequenced in a study of T cells in Graves' hyperthyroidism and ophthalmopathy. Broader study findings: With a median lead of around 6.7 months before onset, the model predicted ophthalmopathy. In blood, most of the thyroid clonotypes expanded above 0.001 were also present.

It was RNA transcripts that yielded the amplified TCR beta CDR3 regions. The study used the HTBI primer set for a first-round RT-PCR of the TCR CDR3. TCRdb processed the multiplex PCR reads anew with MiXCR; each CDR3 protein has one entry. The sample consists of 500,000 or so distinct CDR3 sequences, roughly a sixth of them appearing once. With duration under 3 months, ophthalmopathy was active: Clinical Activity Score at least 3, NOSPECS at least 4. Uncontrolled infection, other autoimmune disease, pregnancy or lactation disqualified patients from enrolment. Many counts were recorded for this clonotype. What it binds is unknown. V shed 4 bases and J shed 2 bases, with 12 bases lying between them. Germline V CDR1 and CDR2: SNHLY, FYNNEI. The CDR3 totals 14 residues.

The chain employs TRBV2 and TRBJ2-7; D possibly corresponds to TRBD2 (7 bases). The sequence derives from a young woman with Graves' ophthalmopathy. Sequenced sample: blood. Here the CDR3 reads CASSGGGRAYEQYF. The CDR3, as DNA: TGTGCCAGCAGTGGGGGGGGGCGTGCCTACGAGCAGTACTTC. The whole variable domain, remainder taken from reference TRBV2 and TRBJ2-7, is EPEVTQTPSHQVTQMGQEVILRCVPISNHLYFYWYRQILGQKVEFLVSFYNNEISEKSEIFDDQFSVERPDGSNFTLKIRSTKLEDSAMYFCASSGGGRAYEQYFGPGTRLTVT.